Sequencing of this TCR beta chain was carried out in a study of memory CD4+ T cells and cytomegalovirus serostatus. Study outcomes and limitations: CMV serostatus prediction reached median AUC roughly 0.95, or 0.91 with US-trained model.

From germline, CDR1 is SGHTA and CDR2 FQGNSA. There are 17 residues in the CDR3. V shed 0 bases and J 3 bases; nucleotides not matched to a gene: 8. In the case of this clone: Its antigen is not known.

Profiling relied on immunoSEQ multiplex PCR, and the TCRdb table lists in-frame clones only, not all of them. The sample contains around 50,000 clones, roughly 72% of which appear only once. The sort gate was single viable CD3+CD4+CD8-CD45RO+ cells for memory CD4+ T cells. Source material: memory CD4+ T cells from blood. The receptor's source is an adult in good health and CMV-seropositive. The genes are TRBV7-2 and TRBJ2-3; 8 bases fit TRBD2. The CDR3 region has the DNA TGTGCCAGCAGCTTAGCCTCCGGGCGGGGGGCTACAGATACGCAGTATTTT. It translates to CASSLASGRGATDTQYF.